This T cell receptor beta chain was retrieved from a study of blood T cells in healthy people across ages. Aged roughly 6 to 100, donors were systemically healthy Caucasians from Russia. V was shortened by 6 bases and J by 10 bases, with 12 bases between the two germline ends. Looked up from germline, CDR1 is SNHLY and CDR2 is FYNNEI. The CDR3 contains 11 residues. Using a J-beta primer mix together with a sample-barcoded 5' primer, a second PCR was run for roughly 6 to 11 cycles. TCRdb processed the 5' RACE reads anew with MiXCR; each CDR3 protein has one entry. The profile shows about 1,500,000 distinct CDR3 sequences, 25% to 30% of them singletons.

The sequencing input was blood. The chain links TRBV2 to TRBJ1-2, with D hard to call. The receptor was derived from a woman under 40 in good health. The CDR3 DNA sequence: TGTGCCAGCAGGCTCCAGGCATCCTACACCTTC. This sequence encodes CASRLQASYTF.